This TCR beta chain emerged from a study of cytomegalovirus exposure and HLA in healthy donors. Study-wide findings and caveats: The classifier, whose performance was assessed in both the original and validation cohorts, reportedly diagnosed cytomegalovirus status with high specificity and sensitivity. Later analysis showed TCR association rates varying by HLA locus, highest for DRB1 and lowest for HLA-C.

Nominally healthy donors were sampled, though unrecorded immune exposures were likely. A remark on this clone: The antigen is undetermined.

With 60 Vbeta and 13 Jbeta primers, the PCR was carried out. Sequencing used immunoSEQ multiplex PCR; TCRdb keeps in-frame clones, though not all of them. The repertoire holds fewer than 150,000 clones, with roughly three quarters as singletons. Material for sequencing was PBMCs. This clonotype originated in a man aged 18 to 30 in good health and CMV-seronegative.

This CDR3 is CATSRGTGGRAREQYF. In DNA form, the CDR3 reads TGTGCCACCAGCAGAGGGACGGGCGGGAGGGCCCGCGAGCAGTACTTC. The rearrangement links TRBV15 to TRBJ2-7, with TRBD2 matching 9 bases. Germline V gene data show CDR1 as LNHNV and CDR2 as YYDKDF (reference sequence). The CDR3 spans 16 residues. With V trimmed by 1 base and J by 6 bases, 10 bases remained unmatched.